This record concerns one TCR beta chain sequence. This sample is part of a study of cytomegalovirus exposure and HLA in healthy donors. Overall study context: Caucasian-associated ancestry cluster membership applied to about 80% of 398 genotyped donors.

V was shortened by 1 base and J by 3 bases, with 9 bases between the two germline ends. The length of the CDR3 is 14 residues. Germline-derived CDR1 and CDR2 are SGHAT and FQNNGV. PCR employed 60 Vbeta and 13 Jbeta primers. Study processing details: Later analysis identified roughly 82 million unique TCR beta chains, roughly 11 million shared. Sequencing used immunoSEQ multiplex PCR; TCRdb keeps in-frame clones, though not all of them. V, J and clone size reflect that table, while D and trimming were determined from the DNA. Here the sample spans 160,000 or so clones, 78% being singletons. The clonotype was recovered from a middle-aged woman in good health and CMV-seronegative. What was sequenced was PBMCs. The chain joins TRBV11-2 to TRBJ2-5; D not certain. In DNA form, the CDR3 reads TGTGCCAGCAGCTTAGGGTCGGTAAAAGAGACCCAGTACTTC. It translates to CASSLGSVKETQYF.